This T cell receptor beta chain was documented in a study of T cells in Graves' hyperthyroidism and ophthalmopathy. In the case of this clonotype: Its antigen is currently unknown. A single base separates this from a much larger clone, so it may be a read error. The CDR3 end shows no conserved phenylalanine or tryptophan, and so a read error is likely.

Amplification targeted TCR beta CDR3 regions from RNA transcripts. A first-round RT-PCR of the TCR CDR3 used the HTBI primer set. Each CDR3 protein is one row after TCRdb ran MiXCR on the multiplex PCR reads. Of roughly 530,000 distinct CDR3 sequences detected, approximately 17% appear once; the ten largest clones hold 17%. General observations from the study: Also found in blood were most expanded thyroid clonotypes above 0.001.

CDR1 and CDR2 from the germline V gene are MNHEY and SMNVEV (reference sequence). CDR3 size: 13 residues. Trimming removed 5 bases from V and 3 bases from J, with 10 bases in between. Specimen: blood. The source of this sequence is a woman under 30 with Graves' ophthalmopathy. The chain carries TRBV27 and TRBJ1-1; no clear D gene. CDR3 coding DNA: TGTGCCAGCAGTAGCTCGCTGTACACTGAAGCTTTCCTT. Its protein is CASSSSLYTEAFL.